These T cell receptor beta chains were read from a single sample in a study of cytomegalovirus exposure and HLA in healthy donors. Only in-frame clones appear in the TCRdb table, and some are missing; sequencing was by immunoSEQ multiplex PCR. The sample includes 60,000 to 90,000 clones, around 70% of them seen just once. The source material was PBMCs. The source is a man in his forties or fifties in good health and CMV-seropositive. The CDR3 runs from the conserved cysteine through the conserved F or W. D genes are given only for firm matches. Clone size is given for some rows only: seen once, a few or many times, or a class if the clone is expanded.

v_gene,abundance,j_gene,d_gene,CDR3aa,CDR3nt
TRBV7-9,few,TRBJ2-2,-,CASRPGQANTGELFF,TGTGCCAGCAGACCGGGACAAGCGAACACCGGGGAGCTGTTTTTT
TRBV4-2,-,TRBJ1-1,-,CASSRGDGNTEAFF,TGTGCCAGCAGCCGGGGGGACGGAAACACTGAAGCTTTCTTT
TRBV19,-,TRBJ1-1,-,CASSIEASEAFF,TGTGCCAGTAGTATAGAGGCTTCTGAAGCTTTCTTT
TRBV2,-,TRBJ1-1,TRBD1,CASSAQGVGTEAFF,TGTGCCAGCAGTGCCCAGGGGGTCGGTACTGAAGCTTTCTTT
TRBV10-3,-,TRBJ2-2,TRBD1,CAISLTGDNTGELFF,TGTGCCATCAGCTTGACAGGGGATAACACCGGGGAGCTGTTTTTT
TRBV28,-,TRBJ2-3,TRBD2,CASSTTGLLSFEYF,TGTGCCAGCAGTACAACGGGACTACTAAGTTTTGAGTATTTT
TRBV6-5,-,TRBJ2-7,-,CASSYKGGSEQYF,TGTGCCAGCAGTTACAAAGGGGGTAGCGAGCAGTACTTC
TRBV11-2,-,TRBJ2-1,-,CASSLGDLDEQFF,TGTGCCAGCAGCTTAGGCGACTTGGATGAGCAGTTCTTC
TRBV5-4,-,TRBJ1-2,-,CASSLRGNGYTF,TGTGCCAGCAGCTTGAGGGGGAATGGCTACACCTTC
TRBV29-1,few,TRBJ1-5,TRBD1,CSAGDRGQPQHF,TGCAGCGCCGGGGACAGGGGTCAGCCCCAGCATTTT
TRBV10-3,-,TRBJ2-7,TRBD1,CAIKVRQGDEQYF,TGTGCCATCAAAGTCAGACAGGGCGACGAGCAGTACTTC
TRBV10-3,-,TRBJ2-5,-,CAISEGSSWSTQETQYF,TGTGCCATCAGTGAAGGGAGTAGTTGGTCTACCCAAGAGACCCAGTACTTC
TRBV5-1,-,TRBJ1-2,TRBD1,CANSTSGTGAYGYTF,TGCGCCAACAGCACCTCCGGGACAGGGGCGTACGGCTACACCTTC
TRBV15,-,TRBJ2-7,-,CATSRDRDLYEQYF,TGTGCCACCAGCAGGGACAGAGACCTTTACGAGCAGTACTTC
TRBV27,-,TRBJ2-1,-,CASRHLASSYNEQFF,TGTGCCAGCAGACACCTAGCGTCCTCCTACAATGAGCAGTTCTTC
TRBV28,-,TRBJ1-2,TRBD1,CASRSDRARVHYGYTF,TGTGCCAGCAGATCTGACAGGGCCCGAGTGCACTATGGCTACACCTTC
TRBV19,-,TRBJ2-3,TRBD2,CASRLAGGPRTDTQYF,TGTGCCAGTCGACTAGCGGGAGGACCCCGCACAGATACGCAGTATTTT
TRBV11-2,-,TRBJ1-5,-,CASSLGARTSNQPQHF,TGTGCCAGCAGCTTAGGGGCCAGAACCAGCAATCAGCCCCAGCATTTT
TRBV6-6,once,TRBJ2-3,-,CASSYDTTDTQYF,TGTGCCAGCAGTTACGACACCACAGATACGCAGTATTTT
TRBV19,-,TRBJ2-3,-,CASTGGGHFTDTQYF,TGTGCCAGTACCGGCGGAGGCCACTTCACAGATACGCAGTATTTT
TRBV9,few,TRBJ1-2,-,CASSVGGTARRIGGYTF,TGTGCCAGCAGCGTAGGCGGGACGGCCAGACGTATCGGTGGCTACACCTTC
TRBV9,-,TRBJ2-3,TRBD2,CASSVGGSGRAQPHTQYF,TGTGCCAGCAGCGTAGGTGGTAGCGGGAGGGCCCAGCCCCATACGCAGTATTTT
TRBV11-2,-,TRBJ2-1,-,CASSPAAVSSYNEQFF,TGTGCCAGCAGCCCGGCCGCGGTTAGCTCCTACAATGAGCAGTTCTTC
TRBV19,few,TRBJ1-3,-,CASSIGSGSGNTIYF,TGTGCCAGTAGTATAGGGAGTGGCTCTGGAAACACCATATATTTT
TRBV6-1,-,TRBJ1-1,-,CASSEASGMNTEAFF,TGTGCCAGCAGTGAAGCGTCAGGAATGAACACTGAAGCTTTCTTT
TRBV6-6,few,TRBJ2-2,TRBD2,CASSLGRGGLAGELFF,TGTGCCAGCAGTTTGGGGCGGGGGGGCCTGGCCGGGGAGCTGTTTTTT
TRBV10-3,-,TRBJ1-5,-,CAISEGQPNQPQHF,TGTGCCATCAGTGAGGGACAGCCCAATCAGCCCCAGCATTTT
TRBV10-3,few,TRBJ2-3,-,CAISGSGGTDTQYF,TGTGCCATCAGTGGGAGCGGAGGCACAGATACGCAGTATTTT
TRBV2,-,TRBJ2-2,-,CASSEGNRVNTGELFF,TGTGCCAGCAGTGAGGGAAACAGGGTTAACACCGGGGAGCTGTTTTTT
TRBV19,-,TRBJ1-4,TRBD1,CASSPGEGTGDEKLFF,TGTGCCAGTAGTCCCGGGGAGGGGACAGGTGATGAAAAACTGTTTTTT